Following are 29 T cell receptor beta chains from one sample sequenced in a study of blood T cell repertoires in COVID-19. Clones were read by immunoSEQ multiplex PCR, and TCRdb kept only the in-frame ones, dropping some. Seen here are over 200,000 clones, about three quarters observed once, and the top ten hold approximately 3.2%. What was sequenced was peripheral blood. The receptor set was obtained from a woman aged 80 or older with acute or convalescent COVID-19.

The CDR3 sequence: CASSLYLGHTF. CDR3 DNA: TGTGCCAGCAGCTTGTATCTGGGCCACACCTTC. The chain has TRBV5-5 and TRBJ1-2; no clear D. V was trimmed by 1 base and J by 12 bases, leaving 10 bases between them. Germline CDR1 and CDR2: SGHKS and YYEKEE (reference sequence). The CDR3 extends over 11 amino acids.

This clone was observed a single time. V and J are TRBV6-1 and TRBJ1-3; no firm D call. Germline lookup yields CDR1 MNHNS and CDR2 SASEGT. This CDR3 is 15 amino acids long. V shed 1 base and J shed 0 bases, with 7 bases lying between them. The DNA for the CDR3 is TGTGCCAGCAGTGAAGGATACATCTCTGGAAACACCATATATTTT. It translates to CASSEGYISGNTIYF.

The genes are TRBV21-1 and TRBJ2-5; TRBD1 reflects the table's D call only, with no check against the DNA. TRBV21-1 counts as a pseudogene. The CDR3 is 16 amino acids. CDR3 in amino acids: CASSKVEQGRKETQYF. As DNA, the CDR3 is TGTGCCAGCAGCAAAGTGGAACAGGGGCGTAAAGAGACCCAGTACTTC.

This chain links TRBV5-8 with TRBJ2-5; tentatively, D is TRBD2 (7 bases). Trimming left V 0 bases short and J 5 bases short, with 11 bases between. Germline V gene lookup returns CDR1 SGHTS and CDR2 YDEGEE. The CDR3 has 14 residues. CDR3 region: CASSLGGGYETQYF. The DNA of the CDR3 is TGTGCCAGCAGCTTGGGGGGGGGCTATGAGACCCAGTACTTC.

In this sample, this clone turned up a few times. This chain joins TRBV18 and TRBJ1-1; TRBD1 matches 8 bases. The germline gives CDR1 KGHSH, CDR2 LQKENI. This CDR3 spans 15 amino acids. With V trimmed by 3 bases and J by 4 bases, 7 bases remained unmatched. The CDR3 DNA sequence: TGTGCCAGCTCACCTCAGGGGGCAGGGGCCACTGAAGCTTTCTTT. Translated, it gives CASSPQGAGATEAFF.

The chain joins TRBV4-1 to TRBJ1-1, with 9 bases that match TRBD1. There are 16 residues in the CDR3. V lost 2 bases and J lost 0; bases outside the gene matches: 4. CDR1 and CDR2 (germline): MGHRA, YSYEKL. In DNA form, the CDR3 reads TGCGCCAGCAGCCAATGGACAGGGGCTTTGAACACTGAAGCTTTCTTT. As protein: CASSQWTGALNTEAFF.

J is TRBJ1-2 and V is TRBV4-3; no reliable D call. The length of the CDR3 is 13 residues. Germline V gene sequence: CDR1 LGHNA, CDR2 YSLEER. V lost 0 bases to trimming and J lost 7 bases, with 9 bases between them. The CDR3 DNA reads TGCGCCAGCAGCCAAGATCGGCGCGGTGGCTACACCTTC. Its translation is CASSQDRRGGYTF.

V and J are TRBV6-6 and TRBJ2-7, with 9 bases fitting TRBD2. Germline V gene lookup returns CDR1 MNHNY and CDR2 SVGAGI (reference sequence). This CDR3 spans 12 amino acids. The CDR3 DNA is TGTTCAGCGGGAGGCGTCTCCTACGAGCAGTACTTC. It encodes CSAGGVSYEQYF.

The chain has TRBV19 and TRBJ2-7; possible D gene TRBD1, 5 bases. Germline V gene sequence: CDR1 LNHDA, CDR2 SQIVND (reference sequence). The V gene lost 4 bases and the J gene lost 2 bases, with 9 bases spanning the gap. The CDR3 spans 13 residues. In DNA form, the CDR3 reads TGTGCCAGTAGTAAAACAGGCACCTACGAGCAGTACTTC. Protein: CASSKTGTYEQYF. The full variable domain, its missing parts supplied by reference TRBV19 and TRBJ2-7, is DGGITQSPKYLFRKEGQNVTLSCEQNLNHDAMYWYRQDPGQGLRLIYYSQIVNDFQKGDIAEGYSVSREKKESFPLTVTSAQKNPTAFYLCASSKTGTYEQYFGPGTRLTVT.

The V and J genes are TRBV18 and TRBJ2-7, with D possibly matching TRBD2 (6 bases). Germline V CDR1 and CDR2: KGHSH, LQKENI. The ends were cut back, 4 bases at V and 0 bases at J, with 13 bases in the middle. This CDR3 is 15 amino acids long. CDR3 loop: CASSQEGSGSYEQYF. In DNA form, the CDR3 reads TGTGCCAGCTCACAGGAGGGGAGCGGCTCCTACGAGCAGTACTTC.

A single count supports this clone. This rearrangement joins TRBV19 to TRBJ2-1, with TRBD2 matching 8 bases. The germline CDR1 and CDR2 sequences are LNHDA and SQIVND (reference sequence). V lost 1 base and J lost 6; bases outside the gene matches: 5. CDR3 length equals 15 residues. The CDR3 DNA sequence: TGTGCCAGTAGTATAGGCGGGACTAGAAGCAATGAGCAGTTCTTC. Residues: CASSIGGTRSNEQFF.

The chain couples TRBV27 to TRBJ2-1; 15 nucleotides agree with TRBD2. CDR3 length: 19 residues. CDR1 is MNHEY, CDR2 SMNVEV, per germline (reference sequence). J gave up 7 bases and V 5 bases, and 15 bases lay outside the gene matches. In nucleotides, the CDR3 is TGTGCCAGCAGTCCCCGGACTAGCGGGGGGGCCGGCTTAAGGAATGAGCAGTTCTTC. Protein: CASSPRTSGGAGLRNEQFF.

The genes are TRBV15 and TRBJ1-1; D possibly corresponds to TRBD1 (6 bases). Trimming removed 2 bases at V and 8 bases at J, with 15 bases between. CDR1 and CDR2 (germline): LNHNV, YYDKDF (reference sequence). This CDR3 contains 14 residues. The CDR3 DNA follows: TGTGCCACCAGCAGACTGCTGGAAGGGGGAGAAGCTTTCTTT. This sequence encodes CATSRLLEGGEAFF.

The rearrangement links TRBV5-1 to TRBJ2-1; D unresolved. The V and J ends lost 4 bases and 6 bases respectively, with 14 bases between them. Germline V CDR1 and CDR2: SGHRS, YFSETQ. CDR3 length: 14 residues. CDR3 bases: TGCGCCAGCAGCCTCGGGTCCTCGGGCAATGAGCAGTTCTTC. Its translation is CASSLGSSGNEQFF.

The chain couples TRBV3-1 (or the pseudogene TRBV3-2) to TRBJ2-1; TRBD1 matches 10 bases. J was trimmed by 7 bases and V by 6 bases; bases with no gene match: 15. This CDR3 has 17 amino acids. Germline V gives CDR1 LGHDT, CDR2 YNNKEL (reference sequence). CDR3 sequence reads: CASSWNRGTGVNNEQFF. The CDR3 nucleotides read TGTGCCAGCAGTTGGAATCGGGGGACAGGGGTGAATAATGAGCAGTTCTTC.

This sequence joins TRBV18 and TRBJ1-2; D gene uncertain. The V and J ends lost 3 bases and 0 bases respectively, with 8 bases between them. CDR1 is KGHSH, CDR2 LQKENI, per germline. The CDR3 is made up of 14 amino acids. CDR3 region: CASSPLATNYGYTF. In nucleotides, the CDR3 is TGTGCCAGCTCACCGTTAGCGACTAACTATGGCTACACCTTC.

The chain recombines TRBV18 with TRBJ1-6; tentative D call: TRBD1 (6 bases). Germline V lookup: CDR1 KGHSH, CDR2 LQKENI. Trimming removed 3 bases from V and 7 bases from J, with 13 bases in between. The CDR3 covers 15 residues. The CDR3 sequence: CASSPQGIKNSPLHF. CDR3 bases: TGTGCCAGCTCACCCCAGGGGATTAAGAATTCACCCCTCCACTTT.

The chain combines TRBV3-1 (or the pseudogene TRBV3-2) with TRBJ2-5; the D gene is possibly TRBD1 (5 bases). CDR1 and CDR2 (germline): LGHDT, YNNKEL (reference sequence). The CDR3 loop spans 14 amino acids. Trimming took off 3 bases at V and 1 base at J, with 9 bases between the two ends. The CDR3 DNA sequence: TGTGCCAGCAGCCAGACAGATTTCCAAGAGACCCAGTACTTC. Residues: CASSQTDFQETQYF.

CDR3: CASSARQATQETQYF. DNA for the CDR3: TGTGCCAGCAGCGCAAGACAGGCTACTCAAGAGACCCAGTACTTC. V and J are TRBV9 and TRBJ2-5; TRBD1 is a possible D gene (6 bases). V was cut by 3 bases and J by 2 bases, with 14 bases left in between. This CDR3 is 15 amino acids long. The germline V gene encodes CDR1 SGDLS and CDR2 YYNGEE.

The gene calls are TRBV6-5 and TRBJ1-1; weak D call: TRBD1 (5 bases). CDR1 is MNHEY and CDR2 is SVGAGI in the germline V gene. The V and J ends lost 6 bases and 5 bases respectively, with 13 bases between them. The CDR3 is made up of 13 amino acids. The CDR3 DNA reads TGTGCCAGCAGGCCTCGGGGGAGGACTGAAGCTTTCTTT. It is translated as CASRPRGRTEAFF.

V and J are TRBV21-1 and TRBJ1-1. TRBV21-1 represents a pseudogene. This CDR3 region has 16 residues. For the CDR3, the DNA is TGTGCCAGCAGCAAAGCGCTAGCGGGGGGGGCCACTGAAGCTTTCTTT. Translated, it gives CASSKALAGGATEAFF.

The chain recombines TRBV28 with TRBJ2-2; weak D call: TRBD2 (6 bases). This CDR3 is 16 amino acids long. Germline-derived CDR1 and CDR2 are MDHEN and SYDVKM. V was cut by 7 bases and J by 3 bases, with 18 bases left in between. The CDR3 protein is CASNSYSGLYTGELFF. CDR3 bases: TGTGCCAGCAATTCCTACTCGGGACTTTACACCGGGGAGCTGTTTTTT.

The rearrangement joins TRBV11-3 to TRBJ2-7; the match to TRBD1 covers 11 bases. Germline loops: CDR1 SGHNT, CDR2 YENEEA. V trimming: 8 bases; J trimming: 6 bases; junction bases outside the gene matches: 3. The CDR3 has 12 amino acids. CDR3 in DNA: TGTGCCAGCGGGACAGGGGGGAGCGAGCAGTACTTC. It is translated as CASGTGGSEQYF.

This chain uses TRBV3-1 (or the pseudogene TRBV3-2) with TRBJ2-7; 7 bases fit TRBD2. Per the germline V gene, CDR1 is LGHDT and CDR2 is YNNKEL (reference sequence). There are 12 residues in the CDR3. Trimming removed 6 bases from V and 5 bases from J; junction bases left unmatched: 4. CDR3 DNA: TGTGCCAGCAGTCGGACTAGGCACGAGCAGTACTTC. Protein: CASSRTRHEQYF.

The genes are TRBV5-1 and TRBJ2-3, with D uncertain. The CDR3 has 12 residues. The V and J ends lost 7 bases and 2 bases respectively, with 8 bases between them. Looked up from germline, CDR1 is SGHRS and CDR2 is YFSETQ. The CDR3 is CASGQNTDTQYF. The DNA for the CDR3 is TGCGCCAGCGGGCAGAACACAGATACGCAGTATTTT.

The chain carries TRBV6-5 and TRBJ2-1; 7 bases align to TRBD1. CDR3 length: 15 amino acids. V was pared by 5 bases and J by 4 bases, with 8 bases of the junction left unmatched. CDR1 and CDR2 from the germline V gene are MNHEY and SVGAGI. The CDR3 protein is CASSPEGQRYNEQFF. The CDR3 coding sequence is TGTGCCAGCAGTCCAGAGGGACAGAGATACAATGAGCAGTTCTTC.

The chain carries TRBV7-6 and TRBJ1-2; D unclear. The CDR3 contains 11 residues. Trimming removed 4 bases from V and 13 bases from J, with 13 bases in between. CDR1 and CDR2 (germline): SGHVS, FNYEAQ. The CDR3 sequence is CASSSRMFVTF. Here the CDR3 DNA reads TGTGCCAGCAGCTCGAGGATGTTCGTCACCTTC.

The rearrangement links TRBV21-1 to TRBJ1-4; the table names TRBD1, a call not compared with the DNA. TRBV21-1 is a pseudogene. The CDR3 has 15 amino acids. CDR3 sequence: CASSKVGDSNEKLFF. DNA for the CDR3: TGTGCCAGCAGCAAAGTAGGGGACAGTAATGAAAAACTGTTTTTT.

This clone is a singleton in its sample. The chain has TRBV10-2 and TRBJ2-7; D is unresolved. The V end lost 6 bases, the J end lost 1 base, and 19 bases lay between the germline ends. Germline CDR1 WSHSY, CDR2 SAAADI. This CDR3 region has 16 residues. CDR3 bases: TGCGCCAGCAGCGCCCTCGACACTGTGGAATCCTACGAGCAGTACTTC. Its translation is CASSALDTVESYEQYF.